A selection of T cell receptor beta chains follows, all from one sample in a study of blood T cells in healthy people across ages. TCRdb redid the calling of the 5' RACE reads with MiXCR, one entry per CDR3 protein. The table includes some 890,000 distinct CDR3 sequences, about 27% detected once. This sample was shared with a second study, whose subject was T cells of mothers and their children.

The specimen sequenced was blood. These receptors all stem from a woman aged 40 to 55 in good health. The CDR3 runs from the conserved cysteine through the conserved F or W. A D gene is named only where the DNA matches it firmly. The size entry is marked missing in some rows and otherwise reads once, few, many or a size class.

V	D	size	J	DNA	CDR3
TRBV6-6	TRBD1	.	TRBJ1-2	TGTGCCAGCAGTAACGGGCGGGACAGGGGGCCCTATGGCTACACCTTC	CASSNGRDRGPYGYTF
TRBV5-1	.	many	TRBJ2-1	TGCGCCAGCAGCTTCGCGGTTGCTAGCTTCAATGAGCAGTTCTTC	CASSFAVASFNEQFF
TRBV20-1	TRBD2	many	TRBJ2-3	TGCAGTGCTAGATCCCCGGGACTAGCGGGGACCCTCACAGATACGCAGTATTTT	CSARSPGLAGTLTDTQYF
TRBV7-9	.	.	TRBJ1-1	TGTGCCAGCAGCTTAGCCCAGGGGTTGAACACTGAAGCTTTCTTT	CASSLAQGLNTEAFF
TRBV9	TRBD1	.	TRBJ1-6	TGTGCCAGCAGCACCCTGACAGGGCTGGGTTCACCCCTCCACTTT	CASSTLTGLGSPLHF
TRBV12-3/TRBV12-4	TRBD2	.	TRBJ2-5	TGTGCCAGCAGTTTGGGGCTAGCGGGGATGAGGGAGACCCAGTACTTC	CASSLGLAGMRETQYF
TRBV28	.	many	TRBJ2-5	TGTGCCAGCAGTTACGACAGAAAACAGTACCAAGAGACCCAGTACTTC	CASSYDRKQYQETQYF
TRBV20-1	TRBD2	many	TRBJ2-5	TGCAGTGCCCTGACTAGCGGGGCTTCAAAGACCCAGTACTTC	CSALTSGASKTQYF
TRBV30	TRBD1	.	TRBJ2-3	TGTGCCTGGAGACCCCGGACAGGGTGGGATACGCAGTATTTT	CAWRPRTGWDTQYF
TRBV2	.	.	TRBJ1-5	TGTGCCAGCACAACAGGGAGACTTTATCAGGCCCAGCATTTT	CASTTGRLYQAQHF
TRBV3-1	.	.	TRBJ1-1	TGTGCCAGCAGCTGGGGTCCGAGCACTGAAGCTTTCTTT	CASSWGPSTEAFF
TRBV7-6	.	few	TRBJ1-1	TGTGCCAGCAGCGTGTCGGGAGGGACTGAAGCTTTCTTT	CASSVSGGTEAFF
TRBV4-2	TRBD1	.	TRBJ2-7	TGTGCCAGCAGCCAAGATCTGAGGGGGCTAGGCGAGCAGTACTTC	CASSQDLRGLGEQYF
TRBV7-2	.	.	TRBJ1-2	TGTGCCAGCAGCTTAGATGGACATCCCATGAGGGGCTACACCTTC	CASSLDGHPMRGYTF
TRBV7-8	.	few	TRBJ1-1	TGTGCCAGCAGCTCACCGGGACAAAAGAACACTGAAGCTTTCTTT	CASSSPGQKNTEAFF
TRBV5-1	TRBD1	many	TRBJ2-7	TGCGCCAGCAGCTTGCAGGGACAGGGCTTTGGCCACGAGCAGTACTTC	CASSLQGQGFGHEQYF
TRBV12-5	.	many	TRBJ2-7	TGTGCTAGTGGCTGGGGAGAGTCCTACGAGCAGTACTTC	CASGWGESYEQYF
TRBV28	.	few	TRBJ2-7	TGTGCCAGCAGAAGAGGGGGGGGCCGCTACGAGCAGTACTTC	CASRRGGGRYEQYF
TRBV20-1	TRBD1	.	TRBJ1-6	TGCAGTGCTAGCCACGGCGGGACAGGGAATTCACCCCTCCACTTT	CSASHGGTGNSPLHF
TRBV27	.	.	TRBJ1-2	TGTGCCAGCAGTTTATTAACAGGGGGCTACACCTTC	CASSLLTGGYTF
TRBV29-1	TRBD1	.	TRBJ2-7	TGCAGCGTCCACCTTTCGACAGGGACCTCCTACGAGCAGTACTTC	CSVHLSTGTSYEQYF
TRBV30	.	.	TRBJ1-1	TGTGCCTGGAGCCCACCCGGGGTCCTCAACACTGAAGCTTTCTTT	CAWSPPGVLNTEAFF
TRBV29-1	.	many	TRBJ1-1	TGCAGCGTGATGAACACTGAAGCTTTCTTT	CSVMNTEAFF
TRBV12-3/TRBV12-4	TRBD1	many	TRBJ1-2	TGTGCCAGCAGAGAGCAGGGGGCTCGCTATGGCTACACCTTC	CASREQGARYGYTF
TRBV5-1	.	.	TRBJ1-1	TGCGCCAGCAGCTTGATGATCACCAGCACTGAAGCTTTCTTT	CASSLMITSTEAFF
TRBV24-1	.	.	TRBJ2-7	TGTGCCGCCAGTGAACAGTATTTCTACGAGCAGTACTTC	CAASEQYFYEQYF
TRBV18	.	few	TRBJ1-1	TGTGCCAGCTCACCACGGATCGCGGACACTGAAGCTTTCTTT	CASSPRIADTEAFF
TRBV29-1	.	few	TRBJ2-7	TGCAGCATTGGTGACTACGAGCAGTACTTC	CSIGDYEQYF
TRBV7-2	.	.	TRBJ1-5	TGTGCCAGCAGCTTAGCGGTGAAGAATCAGCCCCAGCATTTT	CASSLAVKNQPQHF